This TCR beta chain was captured in a study of patients and donors after allogeneic stem cell transplantation. Using its own MiXCR run on the RT-PCR reads, TCRdb lists one record per CDR3 protein. This sample has some 230,000 distinct CDR3 sequences, with around an eighth found just once. This clonotype showed up many times. V was cut by 4 bases and J by 9 bases, with 20 bases left in between. The CDR3 consists of 15 residues. In germline, CDR1 is SGHRS, CDR2 YFSETQ. Sequencing used blood, either unsorted or a sorted T cell fraction (not recorded which). The receptor's source is a human donor who was either an allogeneic HSCT recipient or a stem cell or donor lymphocyte infusion donor (not recorded which). It is not recorded whose cells these are; they may come from a transplant donor. The chain employs TRBV5-1 and TRBJ2-1; D gene uncertain. CDR3 DNA sequence: TGCGCCAGCAGCCCGGCCGGCCGCTCCATAGGTGAGCAGTTCTTC. Translated: CASSPAGRSIGEQFF.